This T cell receptor (beta chain) was observed in a study of spatial heterogeneity in lung cancer. Study as a whole: Unique TCR and UMI combinations averaged more than ten appearances each in raw reads.

This CDR3 has 14 residues. Looked up from germline, CDR1 is MGHRA and CDR2 is YSYEKL. This sample's time point: sample taken at primary tumor resection. In each case, whole RNA from tumor, nontumor lung or frozen PBMC was sequenced unsorted. Regarding the study as a whole: Resection blood, more than follow-up blood, showed ubiquitous expanded tumor TCRs.

To note about this clonotype: Its antigen is undetermined. The junction departs from the called germline gene at one end, perhaps through a read error.

TCRdb reanalysed the 5' RACE reads using MiXCR and keeps one entry per CDR3 protein. The sample records nearly 80,000 distinct CDR3 sequences, 8% being singletons. The receptor's source is a male donor with early-stage non-small cell lung cancer. The chain recombines TRBV4-1 with TRBJ1-2, with a possible D match to TRBD1 (6 bases). Sequencing used PBMCs, obtained at surgery. In nucleotides, the CDR3 is TGCGCCAGCAGACAAGGGGGTTCTCCCCGGGGCTACACCTTC. This translates into CASRQGGSPRGYTF.